A selection of T cell receptor beta chains follows, all from one sample in a study of blood T cell repertoires in COVID-19. Here immunoSEQ multiplex PCR was the method, and the copy in TCRdb shows in-frame clones only, minus some. The table has about 160,000 clones, approximately 90% seen once. Sequenced input: peripheral blood. The receptors derive from a man aged 25-45 years with COVID-19, enrolled during active disease. Each CDR3 is given with its conserved first and last residue. D genes are given only for firm matches. Clone sizes are given selectively: once, few, many, or a class where the clone is expanded.

d_call clone_size j_call v_call cdr3_length cdr3_aa cdr3_nt
TRBD1 . TRBJ1-2 TRBV7-9 12 CASSPGGWGYTF TGTGCCAGCAGCCCAGGGGGCTGGGGCTACACCTTC
TRBD1 . TRBJ1-5 TRBV7-2 17 CASSRLAGTGKSQPQHF TGTGCCAGCAGCCGGTTGGCCGGGACAGGAAAGAGTCAGCCCCAGCATTTT
TRBD2 . TRBJ2-1 TRBV5-4 14 CASSLGLAGNEQFF TGTGCCAGCAGCTTGGGACTAGCTGGAAATGAGCAGTTCTTC
. . TRBJ1-4 TRBV27 14 CASSLSGPNEKLFF TGTGCCAGCAGTTTATCGGGGCCTAATGAAAAACTGTTTTTT
TRBD1 . TRBJ1-1 TRBV18 14 CASSPGTGGTEAFF TGTGCCAGCTCACCAGGGACAGGGGGGACTGAAGCTTTCTTT
. . TRBJ2-7 TRBV27 12 CASSLSPNEQYF TGTGCCAGCAGTTTATCCCCTAACGAGCAGTACTTC
TRBD2 . TRBJ2-7 TRBV6-5 13 CASGLAGLYEQYF TGTGCCAGCGGACTAGCGGGCCTCTACGAGCAGTACTTC
. . TRBJ1-6 TRBV5-5 15 CASSPTGSGNSPLHF TGTGCCAGCAGCCCTACAGGGAGCGGCAATTCACCCCTCCACTTT
. once TRBJ1-1 TRBV28 16 CASTPRWGEGNTEAFF TGTGCCAGCACCCCGCGGTGGGGTGAGGGGAACACTGAAGCTTTCTTT
TRBD2 once TRBJ2-7 TRBV6-2/TRBV6-3 20 CASSRNPLGRTSGYSYEQYF TGTGCCAGCAGCCGAAACCCCCTCGGACGGACTAGCGGGTATTCCTACGAGCAGTACTTC
TRBD2 . TRBJ2-2 TRBV28 15 CASRYSGGNTGELFF TGTGCCAGCAGATACTCGGGGGGGAACACCGGGGAGCTGTTTTTT
. . TRBJ1-2 TRBV14 13 CASSPDYDYGYTF TGTGCCAGCAGCCCAGATTATGACTATGGCTACACCTTC
. few TRBJ2-7 TRBV4-3 15 CASSQDLQATYEQYF TGCGCCAGCAGCCAAGATCTCCAGGCTACCTACGAGCAGTACTTC
. . TRBJ1-4 TRBV15 15 CATSRVRGAGEKLFF TGTGCCACCAGCAGAGTTCGGGGGGCTGGTGAAAAACTGTTTTTT
. . TRBJ1-2 TRBV6-5 16 CASSYSKGGFNYGYTF TGTGCCAGCAGTTACTCTAAGGGGGGGTTTAACTATGGCTACACCTTC
. . TRBJ2-2 TRBV9 13 CASSPTEPGELFF TGTGCCAGCAGCCCAACTGAGCCCGGGGAGCTGTTTTTT
. . TRBJ1-2 TRBV4-1 14 CASSKGDIIYGYTF TGCGCCAGCAGCAAAGGGGACATTATCTATGGCTACACCTTC
. . TRBJ1-4 TRBV4-2 15 CASSPIEGGNEKLFF TGTGCCAGCAGCCCCATAGAGGGTGGGAATGAAAAACTGTTTTTT
. . TRBJ1-6 TRBV7-2 16 CASSLRGVMDNSPLHF TGTGCCAGCAGCTTGCGGGGGGTCATGGATAATTCACCCCTCCACTTT
TRBD1 . TRBJ2-7 TRBV5-5 16 CASSLAGGQGAYEQYF TGTGCCAGCAGCTTGGCCGGGGGACAGGGGGCTTACGAGCAGTACTTC
. once TRBJ1-1 TRBV19 16 CASSIDGKGVNTEAFF TGTGCCAGTAGTATAGATGGTAAGGGGGTGAACACTGAAGCTTTCTTT
. . TRBJ1-3 TRBV15 15 CATSREILAGNTIYF TGTGCCACCAGCAGAGAAATACTAGCTGGAAACACCATATATTTT
TRBD1 . TRBJ1-2 TRBV11-2 13 CASSFGQGNGYTF TGTGCCAGCAGCTTTGGACAGGGGAATGGCTACACCTTC
. . TRBJ2-7 TRBV6-2/TRBV6-3 15 CASSYEEGHLYEQYF TGTGCCAGCAGTTACGAGGAAGGCCACCTCTACGAGCAGTACTTC
. . TRBJ2-2 TRBV5-5 15 CASSLVQGSTGELFF TGTGCCAGCAGCTTGGTACAGGGCAGCACCGGGGAGCTGTTTTTT
. . TRBJ1-2 TRBV30 11 CAWNRAGGYTF TGTGCCTGGAACAGGGCGGGTGGCTACACCTTC
TRBD2 . TRBJ2-5 TRBV11-2 18 CASSAGLAGGPVGETQYF TGTGCCAGCAGCGCGGGACTAGCGGGGGGGCCGGTAGGAGAGACCCAGTACTTC
. . TRBJ1-2 TRBV6-5 13 CASSRTGQSGYTF TGTGCCAGCAGCCGAACAGGGCAGAGTGGCTACACCTTC
TRBD1 . TRBJ2-7 TRBV6-2/TRBV6-3 14 CASNPGQGYNEQYF TGTGCCAGCAACCCGGGACAGGGGTACAACGAGCAGTACTTC
. . TRBJ1-6 TRBV6-5 15 CASSYTGKGNSPLHF TGTGCCAGCAGTTATACGGGGAAAGGGAATTCACCCCTCCACTTT
TRBD1 . TRBJ1-2 TRBV7-2 16 CASSLDATGRLYGYTF TGTGCCAGCAGCTTAGATGCGACAGGGCGTTTATATGGCTACACCTTC
TRBD1 . TRBJ1-2 TRBV6-6 14 CASSYEGQGGGYTF TGTGCCAGCAGTTACGAAGGACAGGGAGGTGGCTACACCTTC
. . TRBJ2-7 TRBV6-5 16 CASSYSRQGRGYEQYF TGTGCCAGCAGTTACTCGAGGCAGGGTCGTGGCTACGAGCAGTACTTC
. . TRBJ2-1 TRBV23-1 14 CASSSKAGDNEQFF TGCGCCAGCAGTTCAAAAGCCGGGGACAATGAGCAGTTCTTC
TRBD2 . TRBJ2-7 TRBV6-5 16 CASSYSGGSESYEQYF TGTGCCAGCAGTTACTCGGGCGGGAGTGAATCCTACGAGCAGTACTTC
. once TRBJ2-7 TRBV5-1 15 CASSRGETGLYEQYF TGCGCCAGCAGCCGTGGGGAGACGGGACTCTACGAGCAGTACTTC
. . TRBJ1-1 TRBV7-2 12 CASSFWGAEAFF TGTGCCAGCAGCTTTTGGGGCGCTGAAGCTTTCTTT
TRBD2 few TRBJ2-3 TRBV27 15 CASSFSSGVTDTQYF TGTGCCAGCAGTTTTTCTAGCGGAGTCACAGATACGCAGTATTTT
TRBD1 once TRBJ2-7 TRBV5-5 15 CASSTRGQGAYEQYF TGTGCCAGCAGTACGAGGGGACAGGGGGCCTACGAGCAGTACTTC
. . TRBJ2-7 TRBV12-3/TRBV12-4 13 CASSLRLSYEQYF TGTGCCAGCAGTTTAAGACTGTCCTACGAGCAGTACTTC
TRBD1 . TRBJ1-1 TRBV15 15 CATSRRTGANTEAFF TGTGCCACCAGCAGAAGGACAGGGGCGAACACTGAAGCTTTCTTT
TRBD1 . TRBJ2-5 TRBV7-3 13 CASSPTGGETQYF TGTGCCAGCAGCCCGACAGGGGGGGAGACCCAGTACTTC
TRBD1 . TRBJ2-6 TRBV6-5 15 CASRQDRAGANVLTF TGTGCCAGCAGACAAGACAGGGCTGGGGCCAACGTCCTGACTTTC
. . TRBJ2-1 TRBV7-9 15 CASSHAGSSYNEQFF TGTGCCAGCAGCCATGCGGGGTCCTCCTACAATGAGCAGTTCTTC
. . TRBJ1-2 TRBV10-3 14 CAISSRPEAYGYTF TGTGCCATCAGTTCCCGGCCCGAGGCCTATGGCTACACCTTC
. few TRBJ2-5 TRBV27 14 CASSPRGVQETQYF TGTGCCAGCAGTCCTCGAGGTGTTCAGGAGACCCAGTACTTC